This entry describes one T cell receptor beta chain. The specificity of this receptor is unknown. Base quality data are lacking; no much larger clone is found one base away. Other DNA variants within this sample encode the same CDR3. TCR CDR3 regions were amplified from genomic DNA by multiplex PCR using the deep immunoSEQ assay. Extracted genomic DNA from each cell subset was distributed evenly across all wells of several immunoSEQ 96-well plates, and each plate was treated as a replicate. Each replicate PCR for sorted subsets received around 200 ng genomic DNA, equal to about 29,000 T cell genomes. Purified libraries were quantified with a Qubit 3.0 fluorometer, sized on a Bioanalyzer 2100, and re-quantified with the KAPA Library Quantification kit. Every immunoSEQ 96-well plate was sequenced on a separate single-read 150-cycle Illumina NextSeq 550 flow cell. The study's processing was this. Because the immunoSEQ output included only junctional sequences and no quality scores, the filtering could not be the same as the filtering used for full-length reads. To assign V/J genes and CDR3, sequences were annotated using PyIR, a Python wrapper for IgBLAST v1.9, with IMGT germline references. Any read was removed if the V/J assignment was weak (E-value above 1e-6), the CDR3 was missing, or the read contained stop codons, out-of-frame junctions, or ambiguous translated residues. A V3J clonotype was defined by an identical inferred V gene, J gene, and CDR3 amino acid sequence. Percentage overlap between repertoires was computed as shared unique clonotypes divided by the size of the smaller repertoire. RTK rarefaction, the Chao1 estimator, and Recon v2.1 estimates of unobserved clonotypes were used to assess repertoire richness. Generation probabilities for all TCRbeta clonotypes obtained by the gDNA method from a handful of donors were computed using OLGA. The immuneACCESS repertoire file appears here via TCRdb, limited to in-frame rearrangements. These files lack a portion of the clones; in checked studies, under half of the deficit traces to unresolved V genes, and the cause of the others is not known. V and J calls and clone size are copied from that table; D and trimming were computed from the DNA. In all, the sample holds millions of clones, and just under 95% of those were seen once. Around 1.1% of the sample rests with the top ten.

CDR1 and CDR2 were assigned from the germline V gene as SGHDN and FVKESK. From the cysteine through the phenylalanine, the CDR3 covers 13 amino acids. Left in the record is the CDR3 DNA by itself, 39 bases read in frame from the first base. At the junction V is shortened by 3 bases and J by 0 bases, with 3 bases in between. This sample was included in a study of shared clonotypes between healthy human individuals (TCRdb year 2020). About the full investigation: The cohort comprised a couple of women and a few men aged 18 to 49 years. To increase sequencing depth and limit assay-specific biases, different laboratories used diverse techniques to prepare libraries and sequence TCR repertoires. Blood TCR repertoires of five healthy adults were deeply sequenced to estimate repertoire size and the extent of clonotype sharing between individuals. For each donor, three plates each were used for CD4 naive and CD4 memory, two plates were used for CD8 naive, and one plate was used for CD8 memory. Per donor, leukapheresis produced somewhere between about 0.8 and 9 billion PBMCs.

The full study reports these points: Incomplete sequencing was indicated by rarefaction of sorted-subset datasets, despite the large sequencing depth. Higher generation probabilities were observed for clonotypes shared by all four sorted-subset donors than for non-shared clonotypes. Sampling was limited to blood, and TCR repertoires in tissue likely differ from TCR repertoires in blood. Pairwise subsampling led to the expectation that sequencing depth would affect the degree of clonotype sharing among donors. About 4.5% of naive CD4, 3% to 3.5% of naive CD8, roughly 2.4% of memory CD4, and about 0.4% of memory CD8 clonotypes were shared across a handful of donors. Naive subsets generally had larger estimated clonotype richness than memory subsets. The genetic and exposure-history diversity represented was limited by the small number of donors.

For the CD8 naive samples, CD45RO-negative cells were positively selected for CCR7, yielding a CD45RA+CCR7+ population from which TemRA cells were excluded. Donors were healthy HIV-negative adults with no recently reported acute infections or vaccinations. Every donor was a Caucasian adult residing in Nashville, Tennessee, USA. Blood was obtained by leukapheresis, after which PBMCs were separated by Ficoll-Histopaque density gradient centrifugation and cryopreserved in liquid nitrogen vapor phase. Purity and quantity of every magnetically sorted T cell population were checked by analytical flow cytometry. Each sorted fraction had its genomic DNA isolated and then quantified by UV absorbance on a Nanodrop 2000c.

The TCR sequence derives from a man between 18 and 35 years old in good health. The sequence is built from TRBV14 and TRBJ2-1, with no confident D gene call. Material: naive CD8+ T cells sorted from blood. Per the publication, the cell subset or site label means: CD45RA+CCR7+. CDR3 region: CASSQGSYNEQFF. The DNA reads TGTGCCAGCAGCCAGGGCTCCTACAATGAGCAGTTCTTC.